These T cell receptor beta chains were read from a single sample in a study of yellow fever vaccine responses in identical twins. One entry per CDR3 protein results from TCRdb running MiXCR on the RT-PCR reads. The top ten hold 3% to 4.5% of the sample, which has thousands of distinct CDR3 sequences, over 65% seen once. The sequencing used T cells from blood (PBMCs), unsorted or a sorted subset (not recorded which), collected before or after yellow fever vaccination (not recorded which). These receptors all come from a woman under 30 who received the yellow fever vaccine. Each CDR3 is given with its conserved first and last residue. The order of the fields is D gene, J gene, clone size, V gene, CDR3 DNA, CDR3 protein. A D gene is named only where the DNA matches it firmly. The size of a clone is reported for some rows only, either as once, few or many, or as a class for expanded clones.

TRBD2	TRBJ2-3	-	TRBV11-3	TGTGCCAGCAGCCCGGGACTAGCGGGCACAGATACGCAGTATTTT	CASSPGLAGTDTQYF
-	TRBJ1-1	-	TRBV15	TGTGCCACCAGCAGGTTGGAGAACACTGAAGCTTTCTTT	CATSRLENTEAFF
-	TRBJ1-5	-	TRBV3-1	TGTGCCAGCAGCCTACAGGGTAAGCCCCAGCATTTT	CASSLQGKPQHF
-	TRBJ2-3	-	TRBV18	TGTGCCAGCTCCCCCCCCATGGATACGCAGTATTTT	CASSPPMDTQYF
TRBD1	TRBJ1-1	-	TRBV20-1	TGCAGTGCTAGAGAGGCCAGGGGGTGGGGCACTGAAGCTTTCTTT	CSAREARGWGTEAFF
-	TRBJ2-3	-	TRBV29-1	TGCAGCGTTGACGGTGGGTCAGGAGGAGATACGCAGTATTTT	CSVDGGSGGDTQYF
-	TRBJ1-6	-	TRBV4-1	TGCGCCAGCAGCCCCGAGGGGGATAAAAATTCACCCCTCCACTTT	CASSPEGDKNSPLHF
-	TRBJ2-1	-	TRBV7-6	TGTGCCAGCAGCACCCTGTATCAATACAACAATGAGCAGTTCTTC	CASSTLYQYNNEQFF
-	TRBJ2-5	-	TRBV5-1	TGCGCCAGCAGCTTCTCGGGGGAGGAGACCCAGTACTTC	CASSFSGEETQYF
-	TRBJ1-2	-	TRBV18	TGTGCCAGCTCACCTCGGACAGTGGTAGAGGATGGCTACACCTTC	CASSPRTVVEDGYTF
-	TRBJ2-5	-	TRBV18	TGTGCCAGCTCACCAAACCCAACTAGGGTCGGGGAGACCCAGTACTTC	CASSPNPTRVGETQYF
-	TRBJ1-3	-	TRBV6-5	TGTGCCAGCAGTAAATCGGGACCCATCTCTGGAAACACCATATATTTT	CASSKSGPISGNTIYF
-	TRBJ2-1	-	TRBV29-1	TGCAGCGTGTACAGGGTGGTGGGCAATGAGCAGTTCTTC	CSVYRVVGNEQFF
-	TRBJ2-1	-	TRBV28	TGTGCCAGCAGGGGTCTCTTGGATGAGCAGTTCTTC	CASRGLLDEQFF
TRBD1	TRBJ1-5	once	TRBV7-6	TGTGCCAGCAGCTTTGGGACAGGGTCTGGTCAGCCCCAGCATTTT	CASSFGTGSGQPQHF
-	TRBJ2-2	-	TRBV6-2/TRBV6-3	TGTGCCAGCAGTTACTCTGTCCCCACTCCCGGGGAGCTGTTTTTT	CASSYSVPTPGELFF
-	TRBJ2-7	-	TRBV5-1	TGCGCCAGCAGCTTGGATGTGGGGACCTACGAGCAGTACTTC	CASSLDVGTYEQYF
-	TRBJ1-4	-	TRBV29-1	TGCAGCGTTACAACAGTGGGGGGAGCGGGTGAAAAACTGTTTTTT	CSVTTVGGAGEKLFF
-	TRBJ2-7	-	TRBV3-1	TGTGCCAGCAGCCAAGCTAGACTAGTTTGGTGGCTTTCAATTTACGAGCAGTACTTC	CASSQARLVWWLSIYEQYF
TRBD1	TRBJ1-1	-	TRBV29-1	TGCAGCGTTGGACAGGGATATTGGGCTTTCTTT	CSVGQGYWAFF
-	TRBJ2-2	-	TRBV2	TGTGCCAGCAGTGCGGCAGGGTCAGACACCGGGGAGCTGTTTTTT	CASSAAGSDTGELFF
-	TRBJ2-4	once	TRBV2	TGTGCCAGCAGTGACCCCCGAGAGGGAAACATTCAGTACTTC	CASSDPREGNIQYF
-	TRBJ1-5	-	TRBV5-1	TGCGCCAGCAGCGTAGACGGGAATCAGCCCCAGCATTTT	CASSVDGNQPQHF
-	TRBJ1-3	few	TRBV23-1	TGCGCCAGCCCCCAAAAGGCCCCGAGCTCTGGAAACACCATATATTTT	CASPQKAPSSGNTIYF
-	TRBJ2-1	-	TRBV20-1	TGCAGTGCAACGGACGGTCCCAATGAGCAGTTCTTC	CSATDGPNEQFF
-	TRBJ2-7	-	TRBV11-3	TGTGCCAGCAGCCCTTGGACCTACGAGCAGTACTTC	CASSPWTYEQYF
-	TRBJ1-2	-	TRBV28	TGTGCCAGCAGTTGGGCTCGGACAGCCGGCTATGGCTACACCTTC	CASSWARTAGYGYTF
-	TRBJ2-3	few	TRBV4-2	TGTGCCAGCAGCCAGGACGTCAGAGATACGCAGTATTTT	CASSQDVRDTQYF
-	TRBJ2-7	-	TRBV15	TGTGCCACCAGCAGCGGGGTCTACGAGCAGTACTTC	CATSSGVYEQYF
TRBD1	TRBJ1-1	-	TRBV18	TGTGCCAGCTCACCAGGGACAGAACGGGGATCTAATGAAGCTTTCTTT	CASSPGTERGSNEAFF
-	TRBJ2-1	-	TRBV7-3	TGTGCCAGCAGCTTAACAGCGTCCCGATACAATGAGCAGTTCTTC	CASSLTASRYNEQFF
-	TRBJ2-5	-	TRBV10-1	TGCGCCAGCAGTGATGCGGGGGCCGGGGAGACCCAGTACTTC	CASSDAGAGETQYF
-	TRBJ2-5	-	TRBV5-1	TGCGCCAGCAGCACCGGACAGAAACGGCCCCAAGAGACCCAGTACTTC	CASSTGQKRPQETQYF
-	TRBJ2-5	-	TRBV13	TGTGCCAGCATCACAAAAACAGGGGACTGGCCCCGGGAGACCCAGTACTTC	CASITKTGDWPRETQYF
-	TRBJ2-2	-	TRBV6-5	TGTGCCAGCAGTTACTCTCCCCCCCCCACCGGGGAGCTGTTTTTT	CASSYSPPPTGELFF
-	TRBJ2-7	-	TRBV11-3	TGTGCCAGCAGCCAAAGGGACCGCTCCTACGAGCAGTACTTC	CASSQRDRSYEQYF
-	TRBJ1-1	-	TRBV5-6	TGTGCCAGCAGCTCAGAATTATCAGCTTTCTTT	CASSSELSAFF
TRBD1	TRBJ1-1	-	TRBV11-1	TGTGCCAGCAGCTCCAGACAGGGACCGAACACTGAAGCTTTCTTT	CASSSRQGPNTEAFF
-	TRBJ2-4	-	TRBV10-3	TGTGCCATCAGTGAGGGAGGGACAGCCAAAAACATTCAGTACTTC	CAISEGGTAKNIQYF
-	TRBJ2-7	-	TRBV2	TGTGCCAGCAGTACCTGGACAGCCTCCTACGAGCAGTACTTC	CASSTWTASYEQYF
-	TRBJ1-6	-	TRBV6-1	TGTGCCAGCAGTCAGGGACAAAATAATTCACCCCTCCACTTT	CASSQGQNNSPLHF
TRBD1	TRBJ2-1	few	TRBV6-1	TGTGCCAGCAGTGTACAGGGGTATGAGCAGTTCTTC	CASSVQGYEQFF
-	TRBJ2-3	-	TRBV7-6	TGTGCCAGCAGTAGACTGGCCCCTACAGATACGCAGTATTTT	CASSRLAPTDTQYF
TRBD1	TRBJ1-2	-	TRBV20-1	TGCAGTGCTAGAGGACAGGGGGGCGGCTATGGCTACACCTTC	CSARGQGGGYGYTF
TRBD1	TRBJ2-7	-	TRBV11-3	TGTGCCAGCAGCTTAGTTGGACAGGGGTCCTACGAGCAGTACTTC	CASSLVGQGSYEQYF
-	TRBJ2-3	-	TRBV28	TGTGCCAGCAGTTTAATTCGTAATACGCAGTATTTT	CASSLIRNTQYF
TRBD2	TRBJ2-1	-	TRBV10-3	TGTGCCATCACGAGCGGGAGCCCTTTTGGTGAGCAGTTCTTC	CAITSGSPFGEQFF
-	TRBJ2-5	once	TRBV11-3	TGTGCCAGCAGCTTATCAGGGGTACTACTGCGGGGAGAGACCCAGTACTTC	CASSLSGVLLRGETQYF
TRBD2	TRBJ2-7	-	TRBV2	TGTGCCACCCAGGGGCGACTAGCGGGACCTTACGAGCAGTACTTC	CATQGRLAGPYEQYF
-	TRBJ1-2	-	TRBV6-1	TGTGCCAGCAGACAAAACAGTAACCCCTATGGCTACACCTTC	CASRQNSNPYGYTF
-	TRBJ2-2	once	TRBV24-1	TGTGCCACCAGTGATTTCTCGGCAGGGCCGAACACCGGGGAGCTGTTTTTT	CATSDFSAGPNTGELFF
TRBD1	TRBJ1-5	-	TRBV7-6	TGTGCCAGCAGCTATTGCCTCAGGGGGCGTCAGCCCCAGCATTTT	CASSYCLRGRQPQHF